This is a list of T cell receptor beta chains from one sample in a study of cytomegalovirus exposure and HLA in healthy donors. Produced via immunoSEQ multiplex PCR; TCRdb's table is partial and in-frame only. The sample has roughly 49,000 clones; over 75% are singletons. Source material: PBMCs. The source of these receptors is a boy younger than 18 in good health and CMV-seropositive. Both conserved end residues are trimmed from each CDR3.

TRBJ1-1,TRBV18,ASSPSRTDRTTEAF
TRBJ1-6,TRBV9,ASSVATGGNSPLH
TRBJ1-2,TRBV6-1,ASSEDRFYGYT
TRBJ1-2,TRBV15,ATSSRGDGYT
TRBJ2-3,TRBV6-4,ASSDTPREKTQY
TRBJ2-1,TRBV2,ASSEIAGGWQF
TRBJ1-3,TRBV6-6,ASSYSGDRVLTIY
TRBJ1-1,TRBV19,ASTPGEPIAAF
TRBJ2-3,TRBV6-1,ASSGALGAGETDTQY
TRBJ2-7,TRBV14,ASSKRQGHIDYEQY
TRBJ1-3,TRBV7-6,ASSLRDNSGNTIY
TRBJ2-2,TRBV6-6,ASSYSPTAQTGELF
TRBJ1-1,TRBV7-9,ASRSTGVDTEAF
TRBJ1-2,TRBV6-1,ASSEPFDSDYGYT
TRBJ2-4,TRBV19,ASSIDFAGGLD
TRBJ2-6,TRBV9,ASSPHRISGANVLT
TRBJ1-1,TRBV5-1,ASSSGQTPNTEAF
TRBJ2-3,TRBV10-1,ASSELGVTDTQY
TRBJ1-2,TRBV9,ASSVGTGNYGYT
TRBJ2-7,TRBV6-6,ASSYSGDSPYEQY